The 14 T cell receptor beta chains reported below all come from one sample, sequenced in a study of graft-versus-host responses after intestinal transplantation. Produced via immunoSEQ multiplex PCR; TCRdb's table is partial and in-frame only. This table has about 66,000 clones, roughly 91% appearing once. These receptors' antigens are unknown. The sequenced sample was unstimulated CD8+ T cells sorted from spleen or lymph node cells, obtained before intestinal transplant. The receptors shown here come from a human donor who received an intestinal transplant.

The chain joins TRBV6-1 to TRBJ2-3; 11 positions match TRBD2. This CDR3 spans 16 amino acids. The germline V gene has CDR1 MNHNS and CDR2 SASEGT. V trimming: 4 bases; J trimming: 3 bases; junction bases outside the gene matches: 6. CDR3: CASSATSGGSTDTQYF. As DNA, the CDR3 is TGTGCCAGCAGTGCCACTAGCGGGGGATCGACAGATACGCAGTATTTT.

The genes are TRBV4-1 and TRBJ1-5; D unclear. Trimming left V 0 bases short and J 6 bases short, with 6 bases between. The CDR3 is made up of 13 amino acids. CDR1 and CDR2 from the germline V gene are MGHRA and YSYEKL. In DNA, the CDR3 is TGCGCCAGCAGCCAAGATATTCCTCAGCCCCAGCATTTT. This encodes CASSQDIPQPQHF.

CDR3 region: CASSLGHPEQYF. In nucleotides, the CDR3 is TGTGCCAGCAGCTTGGGACACCCAGAGCAGTACTTC. The chain combines TRBV5-8 with TRBJ2-7; D is uncertain. Between the trimmed V and J ends, which lost 0 bases and 7 bases, there was a span of 8 bases. Germline-derived CDR1 and CDR2 are SGHTS and YDEGEE. The CDR3 runs 12 residues.

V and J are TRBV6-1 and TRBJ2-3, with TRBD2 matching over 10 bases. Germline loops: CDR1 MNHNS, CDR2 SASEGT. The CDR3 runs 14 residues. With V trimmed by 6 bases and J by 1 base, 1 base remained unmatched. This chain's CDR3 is CASRGTSGTDTQYF. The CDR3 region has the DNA TGTGCCAGCAGGGGGACTAGCGGCACAGATACGCAGTATTTT.

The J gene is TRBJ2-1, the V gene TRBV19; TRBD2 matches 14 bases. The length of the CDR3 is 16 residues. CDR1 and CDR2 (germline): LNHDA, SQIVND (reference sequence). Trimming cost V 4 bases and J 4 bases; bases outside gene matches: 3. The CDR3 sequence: CASSTTSGGGYNEQFF. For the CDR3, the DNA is TGTGCCAGTAGTACGACTAGCGGGGGGGGGTACAATGAGCAGTTCTTC.

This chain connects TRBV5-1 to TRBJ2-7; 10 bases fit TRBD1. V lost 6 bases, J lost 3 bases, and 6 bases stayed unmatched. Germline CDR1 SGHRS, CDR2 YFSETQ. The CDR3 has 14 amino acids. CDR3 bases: TGCGCCAGCACATTTGGACAGGGGGACTACGAGCAGTACTTC. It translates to CASTFGQGDYEQYF.

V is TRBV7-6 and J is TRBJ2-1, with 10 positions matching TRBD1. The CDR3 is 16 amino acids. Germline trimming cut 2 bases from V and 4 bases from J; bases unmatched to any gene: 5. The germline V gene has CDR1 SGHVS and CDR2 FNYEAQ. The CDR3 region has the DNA TGTGCCAGCAGCTTATTACCGGGACAGGGGTACAATGAGCAGTTCTTC. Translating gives CASSLLPGQGYNEQFF.

The CDR3 bases are TGTGCTAGTGGTTTGCCTTTTAATGAGCAGTTCTTC. Translation: CASGLPFNEQFF. The genes are TRBV12-5 and TRBJ2-1, with D hard to call. The CDR3 spans 12 residues. Between the trimmed V and J ends, which lost 2 bases and 7 bases, there was a span of 6 bases. The germline CDR1 and CDR2 sequences are LGHNT and FRNRAP.

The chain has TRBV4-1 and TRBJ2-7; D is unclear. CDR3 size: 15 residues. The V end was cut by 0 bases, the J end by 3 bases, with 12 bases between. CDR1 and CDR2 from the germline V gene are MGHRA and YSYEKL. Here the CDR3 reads CASSQDGQANYEQYF. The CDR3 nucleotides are TGCGCCAGCAGCCAAGATGGTCAGGCGAACTACGAGCAGTACTTC.

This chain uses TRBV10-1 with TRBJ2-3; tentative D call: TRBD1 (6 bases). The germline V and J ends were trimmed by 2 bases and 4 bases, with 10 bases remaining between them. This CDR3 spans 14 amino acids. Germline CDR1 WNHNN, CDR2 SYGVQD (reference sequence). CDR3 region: CASSEGTPPDTQYF. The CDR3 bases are TGCGCCAGCAGTGAGGGGACACCCCCAGATACGCAGTATTTT.

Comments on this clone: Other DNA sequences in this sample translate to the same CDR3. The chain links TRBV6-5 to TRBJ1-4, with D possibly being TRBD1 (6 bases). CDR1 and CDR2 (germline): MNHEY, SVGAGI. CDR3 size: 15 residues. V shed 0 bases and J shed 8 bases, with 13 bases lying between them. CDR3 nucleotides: TGTGCCAGCAGTTACTCGGCAGGGGATGGGGAAAAACTGTTTTTT. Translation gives CASSYSAGDGEKLFF.

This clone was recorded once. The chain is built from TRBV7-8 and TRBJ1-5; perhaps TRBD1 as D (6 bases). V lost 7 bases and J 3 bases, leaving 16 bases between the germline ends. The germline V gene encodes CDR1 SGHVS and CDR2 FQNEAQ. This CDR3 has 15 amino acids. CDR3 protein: CASTPGTLHNQPQHF. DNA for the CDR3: TGTGCCAGCACCCCGGGGACACTTCACAATCAGCCCCAGCATTTT.

CDR3 in amino acids: CASSPVGGTNEKLFF. The CDR3 DNA sequence: TGTGCCAGCAGTCCCGTGGGGGGGACTAATGAAAAACTGTTTTTT. This chain links TRBV6-5 with TRBJ1-4; D might be TRBD1 (5 bases). Trimming shortened V by 5 bases and J by 2 bases, and 12 bases separated the two germline ends. CDR3 size: 15 residues. Looked up from germline, CDR1 is MNHEY and CDR2 is SVGAGI.

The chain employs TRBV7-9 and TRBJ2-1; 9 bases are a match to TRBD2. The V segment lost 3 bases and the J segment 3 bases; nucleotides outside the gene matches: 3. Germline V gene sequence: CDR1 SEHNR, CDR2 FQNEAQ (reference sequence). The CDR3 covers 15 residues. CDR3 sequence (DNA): TGTGCCAGCAGCTTTCGGACTAGCGACTACAATGAGCAGTTCTTC. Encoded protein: CASSFRTSDYNEQFF.